This T cell receptor (beta chain) was profiled in a study of STAT5B mutations in CD4+ large granular lymphocyte leukemia. Worth noting for this clone: Its antigen is unknown.

General observations from the study: Compared with healthy controls (2/35), patient top clones favored TRBV06 (8/27). Patient CD4-sorted repertoires looked more clonal than healthy CD4+ repertoires, even without putative leukemic clones.

The V and J ends lost 5 bases and 2 bases respectively, with 10 bases between them. The length of the CDR3 is 13 residues. CDR1 and CDR2 from the germline V gene are LNHDA and SQIVND (reference sequence). Produced via immunoSEQ multiplex PCR; TCRdb's table is partial and in-frame only. The repertoire includes about 32,000 clones, around 71% of them detected once, and approximately 0.43% sits in the top ten. Sequenced sample: CD4+ T cells from blood buffy coats. The V and J genes are TRBV19 and TRBJ2-7; tentative D call: TRBD1 (6 bases). This TCR came from a human donor in good health. CDR3 in amino acids: CASSPRGAYEQYF. As DNA, the CDR3 is TGTGCCAGTAGTCCCAGGGGAGCCTACGAGCAGTACTTC.